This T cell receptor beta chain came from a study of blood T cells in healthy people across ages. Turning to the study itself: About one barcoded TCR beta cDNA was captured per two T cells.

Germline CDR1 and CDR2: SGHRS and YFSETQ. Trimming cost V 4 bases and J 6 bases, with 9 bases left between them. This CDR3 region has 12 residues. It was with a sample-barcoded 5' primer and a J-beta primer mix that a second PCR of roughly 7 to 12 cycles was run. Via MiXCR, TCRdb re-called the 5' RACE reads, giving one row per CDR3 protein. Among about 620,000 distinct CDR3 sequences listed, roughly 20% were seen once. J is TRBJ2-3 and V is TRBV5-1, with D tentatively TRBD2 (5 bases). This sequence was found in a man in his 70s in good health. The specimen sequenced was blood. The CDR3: CASSALEDTQYF. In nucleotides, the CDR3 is TGCGCCAGCAGCGCACTAGAGGATACGCAGTATTTT.